This T cell receptor (beta chain) was profiled in a study of blood T cell repertoires in COVID-19 (dated by TCRdb to the early 2020s). Regarding the research as a whole: Samples from collaborators originated in the United States, Italy and Spain and spanned both the acute and convalescent phases of COVID-19. The prospective study material was composed of cDNA or gDNA derived from T cells, B-cell-depleted T cells, or PBMCs. Deeply sampled blood TCRbeta repertoires from subjects exposed to, actively infected with, or recovered from COVID-19 were included in the dataset. The repertoires were released in a freely available public database intended as a resource for research on the immune response to SARS-CoV-2. Samples came from the ongoing ImmuneRACE study (first 160 participants) plus 1,254 subjects from 6 global collaborators. The sample metadata nearly always contained a de-identified subject ID, COVID-19 status, age in years and sex. Where HLA class I and class II types were available, the types were taken from metadata supplied by the sample provider, not from assay-based typing.

TCRbeta CDR3 regions were amplified from genomic DNA using the immunoSEQ Assay, a bias-controlled multiplex PCR. Per the source publication's procedure: The number of nucleated cells in each sample was estimated from the amplification of reference gene primers within the assay. To quantify the absolute abundance of each unique TCRbeta CDR3 rearrangement, sequence reads were collapsed and filtered. For each sample, productive Simpson clonality was calculated as the square root of Simpson's diversity index over productive rearrangements. TCRdb took over this immuneACCESS table, retaining in-frame rearrangements with V and J assigned. Such tables are incomplete; in checked studies, under half of the missing clones stem from an unresolved V gene, and the remainder is unexplained. V and J calls plus clone size are reproduced from that table; the DNA served to infer D and trimming. Here the sample has some 210,000 clones; approximately 84% occur a single time. Clones ranked in the top ten supply around 7.3% of the sample.

The investigation overall reported the following: Clinical and demographic metadata were provided uncurated, with the amount varying by source and participant.

Reading from cysteine to valine, the CDR3 counts 13 amino acids. The kept DNA is CDR3 alone, 39 bases in frame from the first base. Collaborating institutions collected whole blood in K2EDTA tubes following their own protocols. Collaborator samples were shipped for TCRbeta analysis as frozen whole blood, isolated PBMCs, or DNA extracted from either sample type. With respect to this clone: What antigen it recognizes has not been identified. Nothing much larger sits one base from this clone, and base qualities are not available.

Sequenced: peripheral blood. The chain links TRBV21-1 with TRBJ2-7; the tabulated D call, TRBD1, remains unverified against the DNA. TRBV21-1 is an annotated pseudogene. This sequence was found in a woman in her forties or fifties with active or convalescent COVID-19. The DNA reads TGTGCCAGCAGAAACAGGGGGACGTCTCTCCAGTACGTC. Its protein product is CASRNRGTSLQYV.